Below, 16 T cell receptor beta chains from the same sample are listed, as sequenced in a study of technical replicates of blood from several donors. Sequenced by immunoSEQ multiplex PCR; TCRdb stores in-frame clones only, minus some. The sample includes tens of thousands of clones, approximately 89% seen only once; the top ten take 3.5% to 5.5%. The material sequenced was PBMCs. The receptors were sampled from a human donor in good health. Some clones in this sample may be carry-over from other donors' samples.

The sample holds a few counts of this clone. The chain is built from TRBV18 and TRBJ1-1, with TRBD1 identical over 7 bases. The CDR3 length is 13 residues. CDR1 and CDR2 from the germline V gene are KGHSH and LQKENI. J was trimmed by 1 base and V by 7 bases; bases with no gene match: 3. The CDR3 nucleotides are TGTGCCAGCTTACAGGGGCAGAACACTGAAGCTTTCTTT. This gives the protein CASLQGQNTEAFF.

V is TRBV2 and J is TRBJ1-2, with TRBD1 identical over 9 bases. The CDR3 is 13 residues long. J was trimmed by 6 bases and V by 5 bases; bases with no gene match: 4. Germline assignment: CDR1 SNHLY and CDR2 FYNNEI. Written as DNA, the CDR3 is TGTGCCAGCAGTAAACAGGGGGCCGATGGCTACACCTTC. Protein product: CASSKQGADGYTF.

The V and J genes are TRBV30 and TRBJ2-5; D remains ambiguous. CDR1 and CDR2 from the germline V gene are GTSNPN and SVGIG (reference sequence). V was trimmed by 2 bases and J by 5 bases, leaving 9 bases between them. This CDR3 has 12 amino acids. Here the CDR3 reads CAWSPGVETQYF. The CDR3 region has the DNA TGTGCCTGGAGTCCGGGTGTGGAGACCCAGTACTTC. The whole variable domain, filled in from reference TRBV30 and TRBJ2-5, reads SQTIHQWPATLVQPVGSPLSLECTVEGTSNPNLYWYRQAAGRGLQLLFYSVGIGQISSEVPQNLSASRPQDRQFILSSKKLLLSDSGFYLCAWSPGVETQYFGPGTRLLVL.

The chain carries TRBV7-2 and TRBJ2-1, with TRBD2 identical over 9 bases. J was trimmed by 6 bases and V by 1 base; bases with no gene match: 4. The CDR3 sequence is 15 residues long. Germline V lookup: CDR1 SGHTA, CDR2 FQGNSA. The CDR3 sequence is CASSLDPAGGNEQFF. The CDR3 DNA sequence: TGTGCCAGCAGCTTAGATCCAGCGGGGGGCAATGAGCAGTTCTTC. Full variable domain (missing parts from reference TRBV7-2 and TRBJ2-1): GAGVSQSPSNKVTEKGKDVELRCDPISGHTALYWYRQSLGQGLEFLIYFQGNSAPDKSGLPSDRFSAERTGGSVSTLTIQRTQQEDSAVYLCASSLDPAGGNEQFFGPGTRLTVL.

The J gene is TRBJ2-2, the V gene TRBV27, with 7 bases that match TRBD1. Germline V gives CDR1 MNHEY, CDR2 SMNVEV (reference sequence). The CDR3 runs 15 residues. Unmatched junction bases numbered 9, after V lost 6 bases and J lost 5 bases. The CDR3 nucleotides read TGTGCCAGCAGCCGTCAGGGGGAATTGACCGGGGAGCTGTTTTTT. As protein: CASSRQGELTGELFF.

This clone occurred once. The chain is built from TRBV6-5 and TRBJ2-7; 7 nucleotides agree with TRBD2. The CDR3 runs to 15 residues. J lost 3 bases, V lost 2 bases, and 7 bases had no gene match. CDR1 and CDR2 from the germline V gene are MNHEY and SVGAGI. CDR3 loop: CASSYGAGFNYEQYF. The CDR3 DNA is TGTGCCAGCAGTTACGGAGCGGGGTTCAACTACGAGCAGTACTTC.

V usage is TRBV7-9 and J usage is TRBJ1-2, with 8 bases matching TRBD1. Germline CDR1 reads SEHNR; CDR2 reads FQNEAQ (reference sequence). V was clipped by 5 bases and J by 8 bases; unmatched bases: 16. CDR3 size: 16 residues. The CDR3 nucleotides are TGTGCCAGCAGCCCCCCCGGCGGACAGGGAGGGGGAGGCTACACCTTC. Its translation: CASSPPGGQGGGGYTF.

The gene calls are TRBV5-1 and TRBJ1-4; possible D gene TRBD1, 5 bases. Per germline, CDR1 SGHRS and CDR2 YFSETQ. The CDR3 extends over 15 amino acids. V shed 3 bases and J shed 1 base, with 10 bases lying between them. The CDR3 reads CASSSTGQTNEKLFF. CDR3 coding DNA: TGCGCCAGCAGCTCCACAGGACAAACTAATGAAAAACTGTTTTTT.

The V and J genes are TRBV27 and TRBJ1-2, with TRBD1 identical over 8 bases. This CDR3 spans 16 amino acids. The germline V gene encodes CDR1 MNHEY and CDR2 SMNVEV (reference sequence). The V segment lost 6 bases and the J segment 5 bases; nucleotides outside the gene matches: 14. As DNA, the CDR3 is TGTGCCAGCAGACCAGGTCGGGGACAGGTCGGGTATGGCTACACCTTC. Translation: CASRPGRGQVGYGYTF.

This rearrangement joins TRBV4-1 to TRBJ2-7; D perhaps matches TRBD2 (5 bases). Germline CDR1 reads MGHRA; CDR2 reads YSYEKL. This CDR3 region has 14 residues. V dropped 3 bases and J dropped 2 bases, with 11 bases sitting between them. DNA for the CDR3: TGCGCCAGCAGCCAGCACCGGGATCCCTACGAGCAGTACTTC. Amino acids: CASSQHRDPYEQYF.

This chain connects TRBV13 to TRBJ2-7; 7 bases are shared with TRBD2. This CDR3 is 15 amino acids long. J lost 4 bases, V lost 6 bases, and 12 bases had no gene match. CDR1 is PRHDT and CDR2 is FYEKMQ in the germline V gene (reference sequence). CDR3 in amino acids: CASSPDVVAGYEQYF. CDR3 DNA: TGTGCCAGCAGTCCTGATGTAGTAGCGGGTTACGAGCAGTACTTC. Filled out from reference TRBV13 and TRBJ2-7, the complete variable domain reads AAGVIQSPRHLIKEKRETATLKCYPIPRHDTVYWYQQGPGQDPQFLISFYEKMQSDKGSIPDRFSAQQFSDYHSELNMSSLELGDSALYFCASSPDVVAGYEQYFGPGTRLTVT.

Sample share makes this clone medium-sized. The J gene is TRBJ1-1, the V gene TRBV4-3; no clear D gene. This CDR3 is 14 amino acids long. Germline V gives CDR1 LGHNA, CDR2 YSLEER. Trimming removed 4 bases at V and 3 bases at J, with 12 bases between. CDR3 nucleotides: TGCGCCAGCAGCCGAAACAGACCCTACACTGAAGCTTTCTTT. The encoded protein is CASSRNRPYTEAFF.

V usage is TRBV6-1 and J usage is TRBJ2-1; TRBD1 matches 9 bases. The germline V gene encodes CDR1 MNHNS and CDR2 SASEGT. The CDR3 covers 13 residues. V lost 6 bases and J lost 8; bases outside the gene matches: 5. This CDR3 is CASRGQGLHEQFF. CDR3 sequence (DNA): TGTGCCAGCAGAGGACAGGGGCTACATGAGCAGTTCTTC.

The chain employs TRBV6-1 and TRBJ2-7, with 11 bases that match TRBD2. There are 15 residues in the CDR3. Losses at the gene ends were 4 bases for V and 3 bases for J; bases not matched to a gene: 5. CDR1 MNHNS and CDR2 SASEGT come from the germline V gene. CDR3 nucleotide sequence: TGTGCCAGCAGTGTCCGGACTAGCGGGTTCTACGAGCAGTACTTC. Protein: CASSVRTSGFYEQYF.

This chain uses TRBV7-3 with TRBJ1-1; D ambiguous. The CDR3 contains 13 residues. CDR1 is SGHTA, CDR2 FQGTGA, per germline. Trimming took off 4 bases at V and 6 bases at J, with 12 bases between the two ends. The CDR3 sequence: CASSSGGIAEAFF. CDR3 DNA: TGTGCCAGCAGCTCAGGAGGTATCGCTGAAGCTTTCTTT.

The chain carries TRBV5-1 and TRBJ1-5; 7 bases match TRBD1. CDR1 and CDR2 from the germline V gene are SGHRS and YFSETQ. The CDR3 is made up of 16 amino acids. V dropped 0 bases and J dropped 2; count of bases not matched to a gene: 5. The CDR3 spells CASSLGGTGGNQPQHF. CDR3 in DNA: TGCGCCAGCAGCTTGGGTGGCACAGGGGGCAATCAGCCCCAGCATTTT.